The 19 T cell receptor beta chains given below trace back to one sample, sequenced in a study of cytomegalovirus exposure and HLA in healthy donors. Use of 60 Vbeta and 13 Jbeta primers characterized the PCR. Profiled with immunoSEQ multiplex PCR; TCRdb holds only in-frame clones, not every one. The sample consists of some 130,000 clones, around 80% of them appearing once. Input material: PBMCs. These receptors came from a man in his forties or fifties in good health and CMV-seropositive.

The CDR3 loop reads CASIPGGALGTEAFF. The CDR3 bases are TGCGCCAGCATCCCTGGGGGGGCCTTGGGGACTGAAGCTTTCTTT. V and J are TRBV5-1 and TRBJ1-1; D might be TRBD1 (6 bases). Trimming pared 6 bases from V and 5 bases from J, leaving 20 bases between. The CDR3 runs 15 residues. Looked up from germline, CDR1 is SGHRS and CDR2 is YFSETQ.

The V call is TRBV7-9, the J call TRBJ2-2; D is unclear. In germline, CDR1 is SEHNR, CDR2 FQNEAQ (reference sequence). Trimming pared 3 bases from V and 0 bases from J, leaving 8 bases between. The CDR3 is 15 amino acids. The CDR3 here is CASSFGGTNTGELFF. As DNA, the CDR3 is TGTGCCAGCAGCTTTGGCGGAACGAACACCGGGGAGCTGTTTTTT.

This sequence joins TRBV5-6 and TRBJ2-2; D is ambiguous. CDR3 length equals 13 residues. V was pared by 0 bases and J by 5 bases, with 5 bases between. Germline loops: CDR1 SGHDT, CDR2 YYEEEE. Written as DNA, the CDR3 is TGTGCCAGCAGCTTGGGCAGGACCGGGGAGCTGTTTTTT. This sequence encodes CASSLGRTGELFF.

This chain connects TRBV6-5 to TRBJ2-1; TRBD1 agrees at 10 bases. CDR1 MNHEY and CDR2 SVGAGI come from the germline V gene. The CDR3 has 15 residues. The V segment lost 5 bases and the J segment 5 bases; nucleotides outside the gene matches: 6. CDR3 region: CASSAGQGGNNEQFF. For the CDR3, the DNA is TGTGCCAGCAGTGCCGGACAGGGGGGGAACAATGAGCAGTTCTTC.

This rearrangement joins TRBV19 to TRBJ2-2; the match to TRBD1 covers 9 bases. J lost 5 bases, V lost 0 bases, and 1 base had no gene match. The CDR3 extends over 15 amino acids. From germline, CDR1 is LNHDA and CDR2 SQIVND (reference sequence). This CDR3 reads CASSIDGTGTGELFF. The DNA of the CDR3 is TGTGCCAGTAGTATAGATGGGACAGGGACCGGGGAGCTGTTTTTT.

This clone was observed a few times. The chain uses TRBV11-3 and TRBJ2-2, with D possibly TRBD1 on 6 matching bases. The germline V gene has CDR1 SGHNT and CDR2 YENEEA. Between the trimmed V and J ends, which lost 0 bases and 6 bases, there was a span of 11 bases. This CDR3 has 15 amino acids. CDR3 nucleotide sequence: TGTGCCAGCAGCTTAGATGGACAGTCGGCCGGGGAGCTGTTTTTT. As protein: CASSLDGQSAGELFF.

The rearrangement uses TRBV30 and TRBJ2-7; the match to TRBD1 covers 7 bases. From germline, CDR1 is GTSNPN and CDR2 SVGIG (reference sequence). Trimming removed 2 bases from V and 7 bases from J; junction bases left unmatched: 5. The CDR3 totals 12 residues. The DNA of the CDR3 is TGTGCCTGGAGTCCCGGGACAGAAGAGCAGTACTTC. Protein sequence: CAWSPGTEEQYF. Full variable domain (missing parts from reference TRBV30 and TRBJ2-7): SQTIHQWPATLVQPVGSPLSLECTVEGTSNPNLYWYRQAAGRGLQLLFYSVGIGQISSEVPQNLSASRPQDRQFILSSKKLLLSDSGFYLCAWSPGTEEQYFGPGTRLTVT.

This chain joins TRBV7-9 and TRBJ1-2; D unresolved. Between the trimmed V and J ends, which lost 4 bases and 7 bases, there was a span of 13 bases. Germline assignment: CDR1 SEHNR and CDR2 FQNEAQ (reference sequence). The length of the CDR3 is 13 residues. The chain's CDR3 is CASSSKVSGGYTF. The CDR3 nucleotides read TGTGCCAGCAGCTCTAAGGTATCGGGTGGCTACACCTTC.

The genes are TRBV27 and TRBJ1-2; D is unresolved. The germline V gene encodes CDR1 MNHEY and CDR2 SMNVEV (reference sequence). This CDR3 is built from 14 residues. V was trimmed by 2 bases and J by 4 bases, leaving 11 bases between them. The CDR3 here is CASSLGPRVYGYTF. CDR3 bases: TGTGCCAGCAGTTTAGGACCGCGGGTCTATGGCTACACCTTC.

This chain connects TRBV5-1 to TRBJ2-2; TRBD1 agrees at 7 bases. From germline, CDR1 is SGHRS and CDR2 YFSETQ. This CDR3 comprises 16 residues. The ends lost 1 base at V and 5 bases at J; junction bases unmatched: 8. The CDR3 spells CASSLLGQWGTGELFF. For the CDR3, the DNA is TGCGCCAGCAGCTTGCTGGGACAGTGGGGGACCGGGGAGCTGTTTTTT.

This chain connects TRBV25-1 to TRBJ2-3; TRBD1 agrees at 7 bases. The V gene's germline CDR1 is MGHDK and CDR2 SYGVNS. The CDR3 spans 14 residues. The V gene end was trimmed by 6 bases and the J gene end by 4 bases; junction bases not matched to a gene: 7. CDR3 nucleotide sequence: TGTGCCAGCAGCACCCAGGGGGTTGCAGATACGCAGTATTTT. This codes for CASSTQGVADTQYF. The variable domain in full, completed from reference TRBV25-1 and TRBJ2-3, reads EADIYQTPRYLVIGTGKKITLECSQTMGHDKMYWYQQDPGMELHLIHYSYGVNSTEKGDLSSESTVSRIRTEHFPLTLESARPSHTSQYLCASSTQGVADTQYFGPGTRLTVL.

This clone was detected a few times. V gene TRBV5-4 combines with J gene TRBJ1-1; possible D gene TRBD1, 5 bases. Germline V gene data show CDR1 as SGHNT and CDR2 as YYREEE (reference sequence). V lost 6 bases, J lost 5 bases, and 11 bases lay in between. The CDR3 is 12 amino acids. The CDR3 here is CASKDRGTEAFF. CDR3 coding DNA: TGTGCCAGCAAAGACCGGGGGACTGAAGCTTTCTTT.

V gene TRBV5-1 combines with J gene TRBJ1-1; D remains ambiguous. V gave up 2 bases and J gave up 11 bases, with 19 bases separating them. Germline V lookup: CDR1 SGHRS, CDR2 YFSETQ. This CDR3 is built from 14 residues. CDR3 DNA sequence: TGCGCCAGCAGCTTAGACCCCAGGATGCCGGTGGCTTTCTTT. Amino acids: CASSLDPRMPVAFF.

Points on this clone: The junction differs from germline at one of its ends, possibly a read error. The gene calls are TRBV7-9 and TRBJ2-7; 7 bases fit TRBD1. This CDR3 has 11 amino acids. CDR1 is SEHNR, CDR2 FQNEAQ, per germline (reference sequence). The CDR3, as DNA: TGTTCCAGCAGCTTAACCGGGACAGTTTCCTTC. As protein: CSSSLTGTVSF.

The V call is TRBV7-3, the J call TRBJ2-5; 7 bases line up with TRBD2. Near its end, the DNA agrees better with TRBJ2-7, so the J call may be wrong. CDR1 SGHTA and CDR2 FQGTGA come from the germline V gene. This CDR3 is 14 amino acids long. CDR3 nucleotides: TGTGCCAGCAGCCCGGGACTAAACTCCTACGAGCAGTACTTC. Encoded protein: CASSPGLNSYEQYF.

The chain combines TRBV11-2 with TRBJ2-4, with TRBD2 identical over 8 bases. The ends lost 2 bases at V and 5 bases at J; junction bases unmatched: 2. The CDR3 consists of 14 residues. Germline-derived CDR1 and CDR2 are SGHAT and FQNNGV. The chain's CDR3 is CASSLTGGENIQYF. As DNA, the CDR3 is TGTGCCAGCAGCTTAACGGGAGGGGAAAACATTCAGTACTTC.

The chain employs TRBV27 and TRBJ2-7; maybe TRBD2 (5 bases). The CDR3 has 13 residues. In germline, CDR1 is MNHEY, CDR2 SMNVEV (reference sequence). The V end lost 6 bases, the J end lost 2 bases, and 11 bases lay between the germline ends. CDR3 nucleotide sequence: TGTGCCAGCAGGGCGGGTTCAACCTACGAGCAGTACTTC. Its translation is CASRAGSTYEQYF.

The chain combines TRBV6-5 with TRBJ2-3; D unclear. In germline, CDR1 is MNHEY, CDR2 SVGAGI. Trimming cost V 5 bases and J 4 bases, with 10 bases left between them. CDR3 size: 13 residues. Here the CDR3 DNA reads TGTGCCAGCAGTCGACGGGTGGCAGATACGCAGTATTTT. This translates into CASSRRVADTQYF.

Note on this clone: Other nucleotide sequences in the sample specify the same CDR3. The chain employs TRBV27 and TRBJ2-1, with D possibly matching TRBD1 (7 bases). Germline CDR1 MNHEY, CDR2 SMNVEV (reference sequence). V lost 3 bases, J lost 9 bases, and 12 bases lay in between. The CDR3 extends over 13 amino acids. The CDR3 loop reads CASSFPGGFEQFF. In DNA form, the CDR3 reads TGTGCCAGCAGTTTCCCAGGGGGGTTTGAGCAGTTCTTC.